The 30 T cell receptor beta chains presented below share a single source sample, sequenced in a study of blood T cell repertoires in COVID-19. TCRdb's copy holds only in-frame clones and misses some; the assay was immunoSEQ multiplex PCR. The table has some 37,000 clones, over 70% seen once; the top ten hold less than 30%. What was sequenced was peripheral blood. The receptor source for this set is a man older than 75 with active or convalescent COVID-19.

The chain is built from TRBV3-1 (or the pseudogene TRBV3-2) and TRBJ1-6, with TRBD1 matching over 8 bases. J lost 10 bases, V lost 6 bases, and 5 bases had no gene match. This CDR3 contains 13 residues. Germline assignment: CDR1 LGHDT and CDR2 YNNKEL (reference sequence). CDR3 DNA: TGTGCCAGCAGGACAGGGGCAGGATCACCCCTCCACTTT. Its protein product is CASRTGAGSPLHF.

V usage is TRBV6-5 and J usage is TRBJ2-1; tentatively, D is TRBD1 (5 bases). This CDR3 is 12 amino acids long. V was shortened by 6 bases and J by 12 bases, with 15 bases between the two germline ends. Germline CDR1 MNHEY, CDR2 SVGAGI. CDR3 sequence (DNA): TGTGCCAGCAGAGACAGCGTACAGGTGCAGTTCTTC. As protein: CASRDSVQVQFF.

This clone was counted between two and nine times. The chain recombines TRBV7-2 with TRBJ1-1; weak D call: TRBD1 (5 bases). The CDR3 is 15 amino acids. The germline V gene has CDR1 SGHTA and CDR2 FQGNSA. The germline V and J ends were trimmed by 5 bases and 4 bases, with 17 bases remaining between them. The CDR3: CASSPTQGVVTEAFF. The CDR3 bases are TGTGCCAGCAGCCCTACCCAGGGTGTCGTCACTGAAGCTTTCTTT.

The chain combines TRBV11-2 with TRBJ1-2; tentatively, D is TRBD1 (5 bases). Germline CDR1 and CDR2: SGHAT and FQNNGV. Trimming cost V 0 bases and J 2 bases, with 16 bases left between them. The CDR3 sequence is 17 residues long. Here the CDR3 reads CASSLDSMRGGNYGYTF. CDR3 in DNA: TGTGCCAGCAGCTTAGATAGCATGCGGGGGGGAAACTATGGCTACACCTTC.

The chain employs TRBV7-6 and TRBJ2-5; 10 bases fit TRBD1. The CDR3 runs 14 residues. Germline V gene sequence: CDR1 SGHVS, CDR2 FNYEAQ. With V trimmed by 5 bases and J by 5 bases, 5 bases remained unmatched. CDR3: CASSPGTGVETQYF. CDR3 DNA sequence: TGTGCCAGCAGCCCTGGGACAGGGGTCGAGACCCAGTACTTC.

This chain uses TRBV6-2 or TRBV6-3 with TRBJ2-7; 9 bases align to TRBD2. V lost 5 bases and J lost 9; bases outside the gene matches: 8. The CDR3 extends over 13 amino acids. Germline loops: CDR1 MNHEY, CDR2 SVGEGT. CDR3 coding DNA: TGTGCCAGCAGTACACCCGGGACTAGCAGGCAGTACTTC. Its protein is CASSTPGTSRQYF.

The chain carries TRBV25-1 and TRBJ1-3; the D gene is possibly TRBD1 (5 bases). Germline V gene lookup returns CDR1 MGHDK and CDR2 SYGVNS. The CDR3 spans 13 residues. With 2 bases removed from V and 4 bases from J, the gap between germline ends came to 6 bases. The CDR3 DNA sequence: TGTGCCAGCAGTGAACCAGGGGGAAACACCATATATTTT. Translated, it gives CASSEPGGNTIYF.

The V and J genes are TRBV30 and TRBJ2-2; the D gene is possibly TRBD1 (6 bases). Deletions cut 0 bases from V and 6 bases from J, with 14 bases between. The CDR3 length is 15 residues. CDR1 and CDR2 from the germline V gene are GTSNPN and SVGIG (reference sequence). The CDR3 nucleotides are TGTGCCTGGAGTGTAGGCCAGGGGATGGCCGGGGAGCTGTTTTTT. Its translation is CAWSVGQGMAGELFF.

The gene calls are TRBV13 and TRBJ2-7; 12 nucleotides match TRBD2. This CDR3 has 17 amino acids. The V gene end was trimmed by 4 bases and the J gene end by 1 base; junction bases not matched to a gene: 8. Germline values: CDR1 PRHDT, CDR2 FYEKMQ (reference sequence). CDR3 nucleotide sequence: TGTGCCAGCAGCTCGCTAGCGGGAGGGCCCAATTCCTACGAGCAGTACTTC. Protein sequence: CASSSLAGGPNSYEQYF.

The chain combines TRBV5-4 with TRBJ2-7, with TRBD2 identical over 11 bases. V shed 5 bases and J 2 bases; nucleotides not matched to a gene: 6. Germline-derived CDR1 and CDR2 are SGHNT and YYREEE (reference sequence). This CDR3 contains 15 residues. DNA for the CDR3: TGTGCCAGCAGATACGGGACTAGCGGTACCTACGAGCAGTACTTC. Translated, it gives CASRYGTSGTYEQYF.

The gene calls are TRBV19 and TRBJ2-3; a weak D match, TRBD1 (6 bases). The J call may not be correct, given that the DNA end is closer to TRBJ1-5. Germline CDR1 and CDR2: LNHDA and SQIVND (reference sequence). The CDR3 length is 13 residues. Here the CDR3 reads CASSGPGGTQQHF. CDR3 DNA: TGTGCCAGTAGTGGCCCCGGTGGGACACAACAGCATTTT.

This clone was seen only once. The chain couples TRBV11-2 to TRBJ2-5, with 11 nucleotides matching TRBD2. V gave up 5 bases and J gave up 4 bases; unmatched junction bases: 9. Germline V gene data show CDR1 as SGHAT and CDR2 as FQNNGV. The CDR3 has 16 amino acids. The CDR3 sequence: CASSLSGRAIRETQYF. DNA for the CDR3: TGTGCCAGCAGCCTTAGCGGGAGGGCCATCCGAGAGACCCAGTACTTC.

The J gene is TRBJ1-3, the V gene TRBV9, with a weak D call TRBD1 (6 bases). Germline CDR1 SGDLS, CDR2 YYNGEE. The CDR3 is 16 amino acids. V lost 4 bases and J lost 0, with 14 bases in between. DNA for the CDR3: TGTGCCAGCAGCCCCCAGGGGTCGGGCTCTGGAAACACCATATATTTT. It specifies CASSPQGSGSGNTIYF.

This chain joins TRBV4-3 and TRBJ1-5; D unclear. In germline, CDR1 is LGHNA, CDR2 YSLEER. This CDR3 has 16 amino acids. The V gene lost 0 bases and the J gene lost 4 bases, with 13 bases spanning the gap. For the CDR3, the DNA is TGCGCCAGCAGCCAAGAACGGAGTCCGGGGAATCAGCCCCAGCATTTT. Protein product: CASSQERSPGNQPQHF.

J is TRBJ2-7 and V is TRBV7-9, with TRBD2 matching 8 bases. V lost 2 bases and J lost 1; bases outside the gene matches: 7. CDR1 is SEHNR and CDR2 is FQNEAQ in the germline V gene (reference sequence). The CDR3 has 16 residues. The CDR3 is CASSLQSGGFSYEQYF. In DNA form, the CDR3 reads TGTGCCAGCAGCTTACAGTCGGGAGGGTTTTCCTACGAGCAGTACTTC.

The chain recombines TRBV25-1 with TRBJ1-5; D remains unclear. The CDR3 contains 13 residues. The V gene's germline CDR1 is MGHDK and CDR2 SYGVNS. The germline V and J ends were trimmed by 2 bases and 11 bases, with 13 bases remaining between them. CDR3 sequence reads: CASSEREGSAQHF. The DNA of the CDR3 is TGTGCCAGCAGTGAAAGGGAGGGTTCGGCCCAGCATTTT.

The chain couples TRBV10-3 to TRBJ2-2; D uncertain. Germline V CDR1 and CDR2: ENHRY, SYGVKD. This CDR3 spans 11 amino acids. Between the trimmed V and J ends, which lost 6 bases and 5 bases, there was a span of 4 bases. The CDR3 nucleotides read TGTGCCATCAGCCAGACCGGGGAGCTGTTTTTT. This encodes CAISQTGELFF.

V is TRBV5-1 and J is TRBJ2-5; the D gene is possibly TRBD2 (7 bases). The CDR3 covers 15 residues. Looked up from germline, CDR1 is SGHRS and CDR2 is YFSETQ. Trimming stripped 0 bases from V and 3 bases from J, with 12 bases between. The CDR3 region is CASSLAWGGKETQYF. DNA of the CDR3: TGCGCCAGCAGCTTGGCTTGGGGGGGCAAAGAGACCCAGTACTTC.

The gene calls are TRBV5-1 and TRBJ2-5, with D possibly TRBD1 on 6 matching bases. The CDR3 totals 13 residues. Trimming left V 7 bases short and J 2 bases short, with 12 bases between. CDR1 and CDR2 from the germline V gene are SGHRS and YFSETQ. The CDR3 protein is CASGPTGQETQYF. DNA of the CDR3: TGCGCCAGCGGGCCGACAGGACAAGAGACCCAGTACTTC.

The V and J genes are TRBV9 and TRBJ1-1; unclear D gene. This CDR3 region has 13 residues. Germline V gene lookup returns CDR1 SGDLS and CDR2 YYNGEE. The V end lost 8 bases, the J end lost 0 bases, and 11 bases lay between the germline ends. The CDR3 here is CASSRAVNTEAFF. CDR3 nucleotides: TGTGCCAGTTCGCGTGCGGTGAACACTGAAGCTTTCTTT.

V is TRBV18 and J is TRBJ2-1; D is uncertain. Germline assignment: CDR1 KGHSH and CDR2 LQKENI. CDR3 length equals 15 residues. Between the trimmed V and J ends, which lost 3 bases and 0 bases, there was a span of 9 bases. This CDR3 is CASSPASPSYNEQFF. CDR3 nucleotides: TGTGCCAGCTCACCCGCGAGTCCCTCCTACAATGAGCAGTTCTTC.

The chain employs TRBV4-1 and TRBJ1-4, with TRBD1 matching over 9 bases. CDR3 length: 15 amino acids. The V segment lost 2 bases and the J segment 5 bases; nucleotides outside the gene matches: 3. The germline V gene encodes CDR1 MGHRA and CDR2 YSYEKL. The CDR3 spells CASSQTGGGNEKLFF. Here the CDR3 DNA reads TGCGCCAGCAGCCAAACAGGGGGCGGAAATGAAAAACTGTTTTTT.

This rearrangement joins TRBV6-2 or TRBV6-3 to TRBJ2-1; TRBD2 might be the D (5 bases). The CDR3 is 14 residues long. The ends were cut back, 5 bases at V and 6 bases at J, with 14 bases in the middle. The germline gives CDR1 MNHEY, CDR2 SVGEGT. CDR3: CASSALYGVNEQFF. As DNA, the CDR3 is TGTGCCAGCAGTGCCCTCTACGGGGTCAATGAGCAGTTCTTC.

This clone showed up just once. The V and J genes are TRBV12-3 or TRBV12-4 and TRBJ1-2; 7 positions match TRBD1. Trimming removed 4 bases from V and 6 bases from J; junction bases left unmatched: 2. The CDR3 loop spans 12 amino acids. The CDR3 DNA reads as TGTGCCAGCAGTTACACAGGGGATGGCTACACCTTC. Translation: CASSYTGDGYTF.

The rearrangement uses TRBV27 and TRBJ2-1; the D gene is possibly TRBD2 (5 bases). CDR1 and CDR2 from the germline V gene are MNHEY and SMNVEV (reference sequence). The V end lost 6 bases, the J end lost 5 bases, and 17 bases lay between the germline ends. There are 15 residues in the CDR3. CDR3 nucleotide sequence: TGTGCCAGCAGCGGGTTAAACGGGAATCACAATGAGCAGTTCTTC. As protein: CASSGLNGNHNEQFF.

The V call is TRBV6-5, the J call TRBJ2-7, with D perhaps matching TRBD1 (5 bases). Germline V gene lookup returns CDR1 MNHEY and CDR2 SVGAGI. The CDR3 is 15 amino acids. The V gene lost 0 bases and the J gene lost 1 base, with 10 bases spanning the gap. The CDR3 here is CASSYSVGASYEQYF. CDR3 nucleotides: TGTGCCAGCAGTTACTCGGTAGGGGCATCCTACGAGCAGTACTTC.

The gene calls are TRBV15 and TRBJ2-4; 7 bases fit TRBD2. Trimming removed 1 base from V and 2 bases from J; junction bases left unmatched: 5. Germline V gene lookup returns CDR1 LNHNV and CDR2 YYDKDF (reference sequence). CDR3 length: 16 amino acids. The CDR3 here is CATSRGQAGTKNIQYF. CDR3 coding DNA: TGTGCCACCAGCAGAGGCCAAGCGGGAACCAAAAACATTCAGTACTTC.

The chain recombines TRBV4-1 with TRBJ1-1, with 8 bases lining up with TRBD1. Germline CDR1 reads MGHRA; CDR2 reads YSYEKL. The V gene end was trimmed by 3 bases and the J gene end by 6 bases; junction bases not matched to a gene: 15. CDR3 length equals 17 residues. CDR3 amino acids: CASSHSTAGQVFAEAFF. CDR3 in DNA: TGCGCCAGCAGCCACTCGACCGCGGGACAGGTTTTTGCTGAAGCTTTCTTT.

The chain couples TRBV6-5 to TRBJ1-1; a possible D gene is TRBD1 (6 bases). CDR3 length: 15 amino acids. The germline V gene encodes CDR1 MNHEY and CDR2 SVGAGI. The germline V and J ends were trimmed by 7 bases and 1 base, with 16 bases remaining between them. CDR3 amino acids: CASTRGQNANTEAFF. CDR3 nucleotides: TGTGCCAGCACCAGGGGACAAAACGCGAACACTGAAGCTTTCTTT.

V and J are TRBV20-1 and TRBJ1-1; possibly TRBD1 for D (5 bases). Trimming pared 3 bases from V and 8 bases from J, leaving 10 bases between. The germline CDR1 and CDR2 sequences are DFQATT and SNEGSKA (reference sequence). The CDR3 is 11 amino acids. CDR3 in amino acids: CSARTDLEAFF. In DNA, the CDR3 is TGCAGTGCTAGGACAGACTTGGAAGCTTTCTTT.